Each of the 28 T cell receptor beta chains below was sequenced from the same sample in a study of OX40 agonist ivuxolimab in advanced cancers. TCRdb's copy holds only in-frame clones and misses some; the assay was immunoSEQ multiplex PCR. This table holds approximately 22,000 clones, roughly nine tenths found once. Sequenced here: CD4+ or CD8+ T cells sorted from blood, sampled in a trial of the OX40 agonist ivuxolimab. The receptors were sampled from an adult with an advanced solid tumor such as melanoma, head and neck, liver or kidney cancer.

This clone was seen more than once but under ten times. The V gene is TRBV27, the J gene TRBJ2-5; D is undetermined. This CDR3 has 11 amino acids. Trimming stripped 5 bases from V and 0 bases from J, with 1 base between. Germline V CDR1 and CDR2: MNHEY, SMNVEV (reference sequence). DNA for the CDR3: TGTGCCAGCAGTGACCAAGAGACCCAGTACTTC. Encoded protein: CASSDQETQYF.

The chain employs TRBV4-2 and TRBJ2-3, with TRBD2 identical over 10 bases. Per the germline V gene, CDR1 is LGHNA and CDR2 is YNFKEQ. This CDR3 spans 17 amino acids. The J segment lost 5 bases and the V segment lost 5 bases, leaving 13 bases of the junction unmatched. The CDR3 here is CASSSPGSSGSIDTQYF. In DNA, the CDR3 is TGTGCCAGCAGCTCCCCTGGGTCTAGCGGGAGTATAGATACGCAGTATTTT.

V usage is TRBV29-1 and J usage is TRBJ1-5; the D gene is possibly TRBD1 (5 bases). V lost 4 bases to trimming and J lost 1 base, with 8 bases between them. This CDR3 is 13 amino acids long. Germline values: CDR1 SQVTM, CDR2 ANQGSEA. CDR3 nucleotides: TGCAGCGTTGCCGGGGGAAGCAATCAGCCCCAGCATTTT. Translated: CSVAGGSNQPQHF.

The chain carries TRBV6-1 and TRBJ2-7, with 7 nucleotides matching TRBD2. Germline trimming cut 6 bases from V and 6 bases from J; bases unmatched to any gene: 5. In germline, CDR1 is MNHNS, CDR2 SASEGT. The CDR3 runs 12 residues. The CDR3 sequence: CASRGGGVEQYF. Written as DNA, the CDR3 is TGTGCCAGCAGGGGGGGAGGGGTCGAGCAGTACTTC.

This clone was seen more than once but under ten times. CDR3 in amino acids: CASSSRRFEAFF. The CDR3 DNA follows: TGTGCCAGCAGTTCCCGCCGATTTGAAGCTTTCTTT. The V gene is TRBV27, the J gene TRBJ1-1; D gene unclear. CDR3 size: 12 residues. CDR1 MNHEY and CDR2 SMNVEV come from the germline V gene (reference sequence). Trimming removed 4 bases at V and 7 bases at J, with 10 bases between.

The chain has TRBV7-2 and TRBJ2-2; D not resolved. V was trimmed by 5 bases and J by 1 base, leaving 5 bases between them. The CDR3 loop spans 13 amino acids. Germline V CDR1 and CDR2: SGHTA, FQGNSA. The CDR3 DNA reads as TGTGCCAGCAGCCCGGTGAACACCGGGGAGCTGTTTTTT. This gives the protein CASSPVNTGELFF.

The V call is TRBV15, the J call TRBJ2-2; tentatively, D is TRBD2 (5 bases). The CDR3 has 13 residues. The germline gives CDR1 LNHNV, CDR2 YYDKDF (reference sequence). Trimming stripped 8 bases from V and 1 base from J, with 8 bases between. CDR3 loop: CATQEENTGELFF. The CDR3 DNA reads TGTGCCACCCAGGAGGAGAACACCGGGGAGCTGTTTTTT.

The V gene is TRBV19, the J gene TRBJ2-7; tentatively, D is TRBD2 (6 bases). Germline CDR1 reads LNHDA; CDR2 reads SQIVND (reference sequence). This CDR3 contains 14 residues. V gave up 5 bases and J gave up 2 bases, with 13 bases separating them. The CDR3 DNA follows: TGTGCCAGTAGTTCGACTAGTTGGACCTACGAGCAGTACTTC. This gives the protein CASSSTSWTYEQYF.

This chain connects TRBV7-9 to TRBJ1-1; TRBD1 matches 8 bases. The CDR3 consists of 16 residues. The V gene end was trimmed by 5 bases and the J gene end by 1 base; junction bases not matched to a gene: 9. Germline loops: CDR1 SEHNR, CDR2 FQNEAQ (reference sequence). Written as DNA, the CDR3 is TGTGCCAGCAGCCCGACACCGGGACAGGCGAACACTGAAGCTTTCTTT. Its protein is CASSPTPGQANTEAFF.

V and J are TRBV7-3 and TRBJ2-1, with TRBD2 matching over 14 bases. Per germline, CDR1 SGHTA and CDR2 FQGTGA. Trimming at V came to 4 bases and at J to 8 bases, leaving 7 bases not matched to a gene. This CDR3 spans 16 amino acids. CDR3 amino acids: CASSSHGTSGSYEQFF. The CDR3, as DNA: TGTGCCAGCAGCTCGCACGGGACTAGCGGGAGCTATGAGCAGTTCTTC. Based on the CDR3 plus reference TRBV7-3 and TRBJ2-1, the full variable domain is GAGVSQTPSNKVTEKGKYVELRCDPISGHTALYWYRQSLGQGPEFLIYFQGTGAADDSGLPNDRFFAVRPEGSVSTLKIQRTERGDSAVYLCASSSHGTSGSYEQFFGPGTRLTVL.

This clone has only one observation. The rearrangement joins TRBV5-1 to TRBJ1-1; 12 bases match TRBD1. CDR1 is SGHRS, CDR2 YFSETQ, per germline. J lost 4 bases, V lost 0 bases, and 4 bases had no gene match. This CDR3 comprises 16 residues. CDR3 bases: TGCGCCAGCAGCTTGGGGGACAGGGGGCTGGGCACTGAAGCTTTCTTT. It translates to CASSLGDRGLGTEAFF.

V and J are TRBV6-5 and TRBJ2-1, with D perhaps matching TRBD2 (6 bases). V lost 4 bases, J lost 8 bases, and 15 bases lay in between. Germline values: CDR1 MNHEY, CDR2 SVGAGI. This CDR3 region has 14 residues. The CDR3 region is CASSWTWGEDEQFF. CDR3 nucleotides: TGTGCCAGCAGTTGGACTTGGGGGGAGGATGAGCAGTTCTTC.

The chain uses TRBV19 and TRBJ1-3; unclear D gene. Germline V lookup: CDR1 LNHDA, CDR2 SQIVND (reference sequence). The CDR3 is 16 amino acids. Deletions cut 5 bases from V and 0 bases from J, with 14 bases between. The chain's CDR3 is CASSQVEALSGNTIYF. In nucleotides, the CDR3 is TGTGCCAGTAGTCAGGTAGAGGCCCTCTCTGGAAACACCATATATTTT. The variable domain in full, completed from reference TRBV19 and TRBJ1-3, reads DGGITQSPKYLFRKEGQNVTLSCEQNLNHDAMYWYRQDPGQGLRLIYYSQIVNDFQKGDIAEGYSVSREKKESFPLTVTSAQKNPTAFYLCASSQVEALSGNTIYFGEGSWLTVV.

The CDR3 is CASSLLGHTEAFF. CDR3 DNA sequence: TGTGCCAGCAGTTTATTAGGTCACACTGAAGCTTTCTTT. This rearrangement joins TRBV27 to TRBJ1-1; no definite D call. Trimming stripped 1 base from V and 3 bases from J, with 6 bases between. The CDR3 is 13 amino acids. Germline lookup yields CDR1 MNHEY and CDR2 SMNVEV (reference sequence).

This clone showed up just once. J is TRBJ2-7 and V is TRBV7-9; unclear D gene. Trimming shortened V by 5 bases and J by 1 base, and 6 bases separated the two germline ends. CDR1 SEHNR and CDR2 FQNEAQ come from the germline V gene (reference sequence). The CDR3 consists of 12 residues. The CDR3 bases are TGTGCCAGCAGCAAGGGTTCCTACGAGCAGTACTTC. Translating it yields CASSKGSYEQYF.

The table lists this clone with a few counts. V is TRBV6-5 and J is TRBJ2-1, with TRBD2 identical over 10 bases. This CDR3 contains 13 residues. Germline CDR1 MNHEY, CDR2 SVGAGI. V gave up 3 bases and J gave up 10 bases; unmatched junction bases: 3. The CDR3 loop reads CASSYYSGGEQFF. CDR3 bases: TGTGCCAGCAGTTATTATAGCGGGGGGGAGCAGTTCTTC.

DNA for the CDR3: TGTGCCAGCAGCTTAGCTCTCAATGAGCAGTTCTTC. This gives the protein CASSLALNEQFF. The V gene is TRBV13, the J gene TRBJ2-1; D is unresolved. V shed 1 base and J shed 6 bases, with 4 bases lying between them. CDR3 length: 12 residues. Germline CDR1 PRHDT, CDR2 FYEKMQ (reference sequence).

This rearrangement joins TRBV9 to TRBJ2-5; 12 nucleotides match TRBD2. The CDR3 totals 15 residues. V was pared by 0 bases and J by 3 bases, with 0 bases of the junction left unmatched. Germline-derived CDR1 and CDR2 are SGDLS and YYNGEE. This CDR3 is CASSVGTSGKETQYF. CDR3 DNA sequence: TGTGCCAGCAGCGTAGGGACTAGCGGGAAAGAGACCCAGTACTTC.

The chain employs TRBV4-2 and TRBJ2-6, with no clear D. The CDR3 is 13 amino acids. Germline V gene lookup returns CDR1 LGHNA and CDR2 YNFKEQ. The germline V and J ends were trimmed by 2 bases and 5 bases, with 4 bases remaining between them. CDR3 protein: CASSQSRANVLTF. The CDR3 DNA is TGTGCCAGCAGCCAATCGAGGGCCAACGTCCTGACTTTC.

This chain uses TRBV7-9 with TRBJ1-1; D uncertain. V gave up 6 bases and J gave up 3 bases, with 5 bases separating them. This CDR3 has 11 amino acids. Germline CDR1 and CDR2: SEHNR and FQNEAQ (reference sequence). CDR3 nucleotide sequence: TGTGCCAGCAGTCCCTACACTGAAGCTTTCTTT. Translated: CASSPYTEAFF.

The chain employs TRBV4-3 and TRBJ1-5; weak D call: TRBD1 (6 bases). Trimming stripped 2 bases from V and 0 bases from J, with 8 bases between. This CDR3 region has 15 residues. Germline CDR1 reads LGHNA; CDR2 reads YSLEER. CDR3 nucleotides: TGCGCCAGCAGCCAAACACAGGGTAGCAATCAGCCCCAGCATTTT. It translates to CASSQTQGSNQPQHF.

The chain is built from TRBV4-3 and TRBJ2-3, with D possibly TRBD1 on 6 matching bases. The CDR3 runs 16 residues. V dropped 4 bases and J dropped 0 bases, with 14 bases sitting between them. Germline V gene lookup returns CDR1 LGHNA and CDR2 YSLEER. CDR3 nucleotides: TGCGCCAGCAGCCCCCCCTCTACAGGGAGCACAGATACGCAGTATTTT. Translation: CASSPPSTGSTDTQYF.

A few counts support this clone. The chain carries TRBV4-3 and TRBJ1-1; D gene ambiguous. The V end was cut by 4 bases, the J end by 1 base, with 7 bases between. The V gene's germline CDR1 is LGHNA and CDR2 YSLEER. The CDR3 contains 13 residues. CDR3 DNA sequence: TGCGCCAGCAGCCTTGGCGCGAACACTGAAGCTTTCTTT. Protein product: CASSLGANTEAFF.

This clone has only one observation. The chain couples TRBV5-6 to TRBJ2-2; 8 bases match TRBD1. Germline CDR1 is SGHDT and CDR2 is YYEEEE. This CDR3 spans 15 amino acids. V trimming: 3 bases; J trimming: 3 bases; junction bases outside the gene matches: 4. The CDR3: CASSSDREDTGELFF. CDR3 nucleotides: TGTGCCAGCAGCTCGGACAGGGAGGACACCGGGGAGCTGTTTTTT.

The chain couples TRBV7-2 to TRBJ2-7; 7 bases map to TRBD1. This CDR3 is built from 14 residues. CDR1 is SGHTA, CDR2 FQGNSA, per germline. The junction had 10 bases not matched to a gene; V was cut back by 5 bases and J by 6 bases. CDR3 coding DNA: TGTGCCAGCAGCGTCACAGGGGTCTTTGGCGAGCAGTACTTC. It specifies CASSVTGVFGEQYF.

This CDR3 is CASSQERTGAADTQYF. The CDR3 DNA follows: TGCGCCAGCAGCCAAGAAAGGACAGGGGCGGCAGATACGCAGTATTTT. J is TRBJ2-3 and V is TRBV4-1, with TRBD1 matching 9 bases. Germline V gives CDR1 MGHRA, CDR2 YSYEKL. V trimming: 0 bases; J trimming: 4 bases; junction bases outside the gene matches: 5. The length of the CDR3 is 16 residues.

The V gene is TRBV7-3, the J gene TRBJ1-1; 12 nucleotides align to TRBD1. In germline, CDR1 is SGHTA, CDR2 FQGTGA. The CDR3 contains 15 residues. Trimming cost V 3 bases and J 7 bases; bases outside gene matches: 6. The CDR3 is CASSLDGTGGNEAFF. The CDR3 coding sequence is TGTGCCAGCAGCTTGGACGGGACAGGGGGCAATGAAGCTTTCTTT.

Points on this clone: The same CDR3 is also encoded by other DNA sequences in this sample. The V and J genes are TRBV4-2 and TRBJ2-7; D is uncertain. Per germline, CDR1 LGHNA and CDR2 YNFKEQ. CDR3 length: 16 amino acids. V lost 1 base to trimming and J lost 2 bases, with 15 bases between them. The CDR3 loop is CASSQVVGASTYEQYF. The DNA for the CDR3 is TGTGCCAGCAGCCAAGTTGTAGGTGCCTCAACCTACGAGCAGTACTTC.